This T cell receptor (beta chain) was recovered during a study of blood T cell repertoires in COVID-19. Study background: Sources were T cells, B-cell-depleted T cells, or PBMCs; the material itself was cDNA or gDNA.

Study members were between about 18 and 90 years old and lived in about two dozen US regions. Participant-reported clinical history was the basis for cohort assignment. Original processing notes: By means of reference gene primer amplification, nucleated cell counts were estimated. Generated by immunoSEQ multiplex PCR, the TCRdb table keeps only in-frame clones and is missing some. V and J calls and clone size follow that table, whereas D and trimming were derived from the DNA. Of hundreds of thousands of clones in the sample, 86% were seen once. This sequence was found in a man younger than 35 who had recovered from COVID-19. The sequenced sample consisted of PBMCs or T cells enriched from blood (not recorded which).

CDR3 loop: CASGSSAVNYGYTF. In DNA form, the CDR3 reads TGTGCCAGCGGTTCATCTGCGGTAAACTATGGCTACACCTTC. The J gene is TRBJ1-2, the V gene TRBV2; D call uncertain. Trimming removed 8 bases at V and 2 bases at J, with 15 bases between. This CDR3 is 14 amino acids long. Germline values: CDR1 SNHLY, CDR2 FYNNEI. The full variable domain, with the rest looked up from reference TRBV2 and TRBJ1-2, is EPEVTQTPSHQVTQMGQEVILRCVPISNHLYFYWYRQILGQKVEFLVSFYNNEISEKSEIFDDQFSVERPDGSNFTLKIRSTKLEDSAMYFCASGSSAVNYGYTFGSGTRLTVV.